The 3 T cell receptor beta chains given below trace back to one sample, sequenced in a study of T cells in Graves' hyperthyroidism and ophthalmopathy. There were TCR beta CDR3 regions amplified from RNA transcripts. A first-round RT-PCR of the TCR CDR3 used the HTBI primer set. TCRdb re-called the multiplex PCR reads through MiXCR, storing one row per CDR3 protein. The sample shows around 350,000 distinct CDR3 sequences, about 20% of them seen only once. Material: blood. These receptors originate from a woman aged 18-29 years with Graves' hyperthyroidism.

This clonotype came up many times. The J gene is TRBJ1-2, the V gene TRBV20-1; unclear D gene. With 0 bases removed from V and 1 base from J, the gap between germline ends came to 6 bases. The germline V gene encodes CDR1 DFQATT and CDR2 SNEGSKA (reference sequence). The CDR3 covers 13 residues. CDR3 nucleotides: TGCAGTGCTAGAGATATTTTTAACTATGGCTACACCTTC. It yields the protein CSARDIFNYGYTF.

There are many counts of this clonotype. The rearrangement links TRBV20-1 to TRBJ1-5; 8 positions agree with TRBD1. Germline V gene lookup returns CDR1 DFQATT and CDR2 SNEGSKA (reference sequence). The CDR3 is made up of 15 amino acids. The V gene end was trimmed by 6 bases and the J gene end by 4 bases; junction bases not matched to a gene: 11. The CDR3 DNA is TGCAGTGCGAGCAAACTGGACAGGGAGAATCAGCCCCAGCATTTT. Protein: CSASKLDRENQPQHF.

This chain joins TRBV5-6 and TRBJ2-7; D is perhaps TRBD1 (6 bases). The V end was cut by 3 bases, the J end by 12 bases, with 19 bases between. Germline assignment: CDR1 SGHDT and CDR2 YYEEEE. This CDR3 is 13 amino acids long. The CDR3 spells CASSWGPTGRLYF. The CDR3, as DNA: TGTGCCAGCAGCTGGGGGCCTACCGGCAGGCTGTACTTC.